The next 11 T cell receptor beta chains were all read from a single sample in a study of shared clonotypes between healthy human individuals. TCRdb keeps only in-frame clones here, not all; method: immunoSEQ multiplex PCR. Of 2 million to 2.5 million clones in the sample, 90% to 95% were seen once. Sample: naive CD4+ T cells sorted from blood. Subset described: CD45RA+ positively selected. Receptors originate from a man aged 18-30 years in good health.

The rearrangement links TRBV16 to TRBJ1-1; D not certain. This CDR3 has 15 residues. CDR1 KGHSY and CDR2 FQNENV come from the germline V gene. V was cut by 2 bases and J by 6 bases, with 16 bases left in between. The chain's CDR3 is CASSQVSGARAEAFF. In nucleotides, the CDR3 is TGTGCCAGCAGCCAAGTATCCGGCGCTCGAGCTGAAGCTTTCTTT. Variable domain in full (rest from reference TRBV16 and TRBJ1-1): GEEVAQTPKHLVRGEGQKAKLYCAPIKGHSYVFWYQQVLKNEFKFLISFQNENVFDETGMPKERFSAKCLPNSPCSLEIQATKLEDSAVYFCASSQVSGARAEAFFGQGTRLTVV.

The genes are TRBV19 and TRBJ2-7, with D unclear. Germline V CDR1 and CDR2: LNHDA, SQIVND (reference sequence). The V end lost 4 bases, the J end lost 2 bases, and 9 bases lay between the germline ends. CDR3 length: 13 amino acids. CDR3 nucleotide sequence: TGTGCCAGTAGTAATGGGGTGACCTACGAGCAGTACTTC. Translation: CASSNGVTYEQYF. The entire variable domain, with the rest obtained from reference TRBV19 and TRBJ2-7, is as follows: DGGITQSPKYLFRKEGQNVTLSCEQNLNHDAMYWYRQDPGQGLRLIYYSQIVNDFQKGDIAEGYSVSREKKESFPLTVTSAQKNPTAFYLCASSNGVTYEQYFGPGTRLTVT.

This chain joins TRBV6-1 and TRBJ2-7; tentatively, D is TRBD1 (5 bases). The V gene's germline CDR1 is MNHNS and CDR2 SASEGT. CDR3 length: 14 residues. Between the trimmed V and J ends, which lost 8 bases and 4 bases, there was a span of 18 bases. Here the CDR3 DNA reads TGTGCCAGCCTCTCTGACAGCCCCCCTTACGAGCAGTACTTC. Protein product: CASLSDSPPYEQYF.

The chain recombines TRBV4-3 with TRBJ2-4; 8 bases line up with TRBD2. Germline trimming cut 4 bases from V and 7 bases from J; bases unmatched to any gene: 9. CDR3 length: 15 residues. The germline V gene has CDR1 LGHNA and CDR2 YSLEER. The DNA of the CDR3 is TGCGCCAGCAGCCGAACGGGAGGGCCAGGGAACATTCAGTACTTC. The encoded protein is CASSRTGGPGNIQYF.

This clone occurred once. The CDR3 nucleotides are TGTGCCAGCAGCAAGAACAGGGGGCTGAACGAGCAGTACTTC. It is translated as CASSKNRGLNEQYF. This chain joins TRBV7-2 and TRBJ2-7, with TRBD1 matching 9 bases. This CDR3 spans 14 amino acids. CDR1 and CDR2 (germline): SGHTA, FQGNSA. The trim removed 5 bases at V and 5 bases at J, leaving 7 bases unmatched.

The CDR3 coding sequence is TGTGCCTGGAGACTAGCGGGAGCATCAGATACGCAGTATTTT. Its translation is CAWRLAGASDTQYF. The V and J genes are TRBV30 and TRBJ2-3, with 11 positions matching TRBD2. J lost 4 bases, V lost 3 bases, and 3 bases had no gene match. Looked up from germline, CDR1 is GTSNPN and CDR2 is SVGIG (reference sequence). CDR3 length: 14 amino acids. Variable domain in full (rest from reference TRBV30 and TRBJ2-3): SQTIHQWPATLVQPVGSPLSLECTVEGTSNPNLYWYRQAAGRGLQLLFYSVGIGQISSEVPQNLSASRPQDRQFILSSKKLLLSDSGFYLCAWRLAGASDTQYFGPGTRLTVL.

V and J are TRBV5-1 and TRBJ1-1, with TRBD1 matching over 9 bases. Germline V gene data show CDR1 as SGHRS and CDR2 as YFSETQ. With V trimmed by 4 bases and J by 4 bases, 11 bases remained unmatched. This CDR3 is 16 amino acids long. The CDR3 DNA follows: TGCGCCAGCAGCCCAAGGGCGGGACAGGGTTTCACTGAAGCTTTCTTT. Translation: CASSPRAGQGFTEAFF.

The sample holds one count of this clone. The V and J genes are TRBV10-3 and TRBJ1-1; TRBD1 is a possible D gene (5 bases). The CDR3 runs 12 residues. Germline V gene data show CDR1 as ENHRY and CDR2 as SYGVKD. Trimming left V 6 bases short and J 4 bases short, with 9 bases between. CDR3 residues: CAIRGPATEAFF. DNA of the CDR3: TGTGCCATCAGGGGGCCAGCCACTGAAGCTTTCTTT.

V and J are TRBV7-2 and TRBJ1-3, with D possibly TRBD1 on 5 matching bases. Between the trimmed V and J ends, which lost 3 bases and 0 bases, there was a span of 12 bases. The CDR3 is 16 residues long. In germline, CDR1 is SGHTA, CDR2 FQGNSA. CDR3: CASSLGGVLSGNTIYF. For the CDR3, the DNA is TGTGCCAGCAGCTTGGGGGGGGTCCTCTCTGGAAACACCATATATTTT. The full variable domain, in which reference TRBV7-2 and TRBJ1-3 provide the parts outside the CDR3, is GAGVSQSPSNKVTEKGKDVELRCDPISGHTALYWYRQSLGQGLEFLIYFQGNSAPDKSGLPSDRFSAERTGGSVSTLTIQRTQQEDSAVYLCASSLGGVLSGNTIYFGEGSWLTVV.

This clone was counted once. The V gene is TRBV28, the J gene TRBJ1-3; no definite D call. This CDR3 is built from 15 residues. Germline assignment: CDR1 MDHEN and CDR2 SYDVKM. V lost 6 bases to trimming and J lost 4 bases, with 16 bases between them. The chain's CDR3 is CASSPTGRSGNTIYF. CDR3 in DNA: TGTGCCAGCAGCCCGACGGGAAGGAGCGGAAACACCATATATTTT.

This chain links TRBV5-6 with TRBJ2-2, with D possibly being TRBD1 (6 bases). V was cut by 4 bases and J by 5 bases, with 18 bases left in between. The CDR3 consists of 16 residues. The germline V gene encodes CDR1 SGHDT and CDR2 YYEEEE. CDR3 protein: CASSKQTGWETGELFF. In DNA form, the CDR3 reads TGTGCCAGCAGCAAGCAAACAGGGTGGGAAACCGGGGAGCTGTTTTTT.